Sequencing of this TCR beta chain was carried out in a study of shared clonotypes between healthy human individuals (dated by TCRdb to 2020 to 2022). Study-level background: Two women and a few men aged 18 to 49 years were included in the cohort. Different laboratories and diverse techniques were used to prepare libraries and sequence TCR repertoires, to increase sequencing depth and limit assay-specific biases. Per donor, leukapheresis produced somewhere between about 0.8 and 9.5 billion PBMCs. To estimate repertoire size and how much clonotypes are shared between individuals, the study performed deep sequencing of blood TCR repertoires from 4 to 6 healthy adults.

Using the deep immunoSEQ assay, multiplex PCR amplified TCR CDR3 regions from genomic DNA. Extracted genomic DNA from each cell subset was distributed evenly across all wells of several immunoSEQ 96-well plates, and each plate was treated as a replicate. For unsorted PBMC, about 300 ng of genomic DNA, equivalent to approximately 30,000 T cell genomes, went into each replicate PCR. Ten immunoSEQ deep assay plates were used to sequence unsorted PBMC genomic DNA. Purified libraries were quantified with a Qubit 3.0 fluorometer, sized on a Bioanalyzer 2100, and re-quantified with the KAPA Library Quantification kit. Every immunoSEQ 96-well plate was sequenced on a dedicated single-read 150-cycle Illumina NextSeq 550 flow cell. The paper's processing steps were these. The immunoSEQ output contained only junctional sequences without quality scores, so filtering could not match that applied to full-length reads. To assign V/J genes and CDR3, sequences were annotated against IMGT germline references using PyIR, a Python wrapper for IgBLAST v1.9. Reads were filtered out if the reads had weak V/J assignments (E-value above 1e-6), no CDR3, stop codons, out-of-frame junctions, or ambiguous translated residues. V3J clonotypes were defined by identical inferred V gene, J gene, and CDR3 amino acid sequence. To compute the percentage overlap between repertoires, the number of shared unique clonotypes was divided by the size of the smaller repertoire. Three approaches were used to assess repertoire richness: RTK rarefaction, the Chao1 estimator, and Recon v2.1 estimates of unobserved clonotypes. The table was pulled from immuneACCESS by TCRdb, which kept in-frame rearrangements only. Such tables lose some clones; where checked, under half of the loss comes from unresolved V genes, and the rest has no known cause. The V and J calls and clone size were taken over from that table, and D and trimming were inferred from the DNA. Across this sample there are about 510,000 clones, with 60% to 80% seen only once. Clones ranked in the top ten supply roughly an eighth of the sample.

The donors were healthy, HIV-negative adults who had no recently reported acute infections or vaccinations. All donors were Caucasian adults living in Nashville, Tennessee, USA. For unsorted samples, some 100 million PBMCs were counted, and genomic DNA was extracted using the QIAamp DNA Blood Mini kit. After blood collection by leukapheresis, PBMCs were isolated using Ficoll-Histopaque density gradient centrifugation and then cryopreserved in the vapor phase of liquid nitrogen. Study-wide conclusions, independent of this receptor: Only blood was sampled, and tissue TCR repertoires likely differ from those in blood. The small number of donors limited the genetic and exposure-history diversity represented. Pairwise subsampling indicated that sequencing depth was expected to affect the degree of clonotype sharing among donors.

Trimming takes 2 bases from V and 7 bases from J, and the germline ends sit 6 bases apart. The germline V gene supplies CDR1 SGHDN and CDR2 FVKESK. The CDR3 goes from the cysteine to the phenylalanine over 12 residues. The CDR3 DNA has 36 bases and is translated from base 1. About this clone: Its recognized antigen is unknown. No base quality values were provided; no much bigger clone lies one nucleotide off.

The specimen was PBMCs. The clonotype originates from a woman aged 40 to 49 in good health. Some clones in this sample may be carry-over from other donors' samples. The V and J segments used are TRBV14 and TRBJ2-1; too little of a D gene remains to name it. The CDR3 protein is CASSQSWNEQFF. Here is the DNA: TGTGCCAGCAGCCAAAGTTGGAATGAGCAGTTCTTC. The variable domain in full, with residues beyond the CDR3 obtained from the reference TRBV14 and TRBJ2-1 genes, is EAGVTQFPSHSVIEKGQTVTLRCDPISGHDNLYWYRRVMGKEIKFLLHFVKESKQDESGMPNNRFLAERTGGTYSTLKVQPAELEDSGVYFCASSQSWNEQFFGPGTRLTVL.